One sample yielded the 11 T cell receptor beta chains listed below, sequenced in a study of blood T cell repertoires in COVID-19. Generated by immunoSEQ multiplex PCR, the TCRdb table keeps only in-frame clones and is missing some. The table has about 380,000 clones, around 90% seen once; the top ten hold around 1.2%. Sequences were obtained from PBMCs or T cells enriched from blood (not recorded which). The receptors come from a woman aged 18-29 years who had recovered from COVID-19.

The V and J genes are TRBV5-4 and TRBJ1-1; D perhaps matches TRBD1 (5 bases). This CDR3 comprises 13 residues. Germline assignment: CDR1 SGHNT and CDR2 YYREEE (reference sequence). V dropped 4 bases and J dropped 7 bases, with 14 bases sitting between them. The chain's CDR3 is CASSTRQPFEAFF. CDR3 nucleotides: TGTGCCAGCAGCACCCGACAGCCATTTGAAGCTTTCTTT.

The gene calls are TRBV11-2 and TRBJ1-2; perhaps TRBD1 as D (6 bases). The germline V gene has CDR1 SGHAT and CDR2 FQNNGV. V was clipped by 5 bases and J by 4 bases, with 11 bases between them. The CDR3 length is 13 residues. The CDR3 DNA follows: TGTGCCAGCAGCCAAGGACAGCTCTATGGCTACACCTTC. It yields the protein CASSQGQLYGYTF.

This chain joins TRBV12-3 or TRBV12-4 and TRBJ2-2, with no clear D. The CDR3 consists of 13 residues. Trimming cost V 2 bases and J 8 bases, with 9 bases left between them. The CDR3 DNA sequence: TGTGCCAGCAGTTTAACTGGGCTAGGGGAGCTGTTTTTT. This translates into CASSLTGLGELFF.

The rearrangement links TRBV28 to TRBJ2-2; D call uncertain. V gave up 3 bases and J gave up 1 base, with 9 bases separating them. This CDR3 is 15 amino acids long. The germline gives CDR1 MDHEN, CDR2 SYDVKM. CDR3 region: CASSFMAENTGELFF. CDR3 nucleotide sequence: TGTGCCAGCAGTTTTATGGCGGAGAACACCGGGGAGCTGTTTTTT.

This CDR3 is CAWTPGLNYYNEQFF. For the CDR3, the DNA is TGTGCCTGGACGCCGGGACTGAATTACTACAATGAGCAGTTCTTC. This chain links TRBV30 with TRBJ2-1, with D maybe TRBD2 (6 bases). Germline lookup yields CDR1 GTSNPN and CDR2 SVGIG (reference sequence). CDR3 size: 15 residues. V lost 4 bases to trimming and J lost 3 bases, with 16 bases between them.

The chain links TRBV2 to TRBJ1-5, with 10 bases fitting TRBD1. The junction had 13 bases not matched to a gene; V was cut back by 6 bases and J by 11 bases. This CDR3 region has 15 residues. The germline CDR1 and CDR2 sequences are SNHLY and FYNNEI. CDR3 DNA: TGTGCCAGCAGATCCGGGACAGGGGCCGCTAAGGCCCAGCATTTT. Its protein is CASRSGTGAAKAQHF. Full variable domain (outside the CDR3, taken from reference TRBV2 and TRBJ1-5): EPEVTQTPSHQVTQMGQEVILRCVPISNHLYFYWYRQILGQKVEFLVSFYNNEISEKSEIFDDQFSVERPDGSNFTLKIRSTKLEDSAMYFCASRSGTGAAKAQHFGDGTRLSIL.

CDR3 residues: CASSYSMTVDSPLHF. The DNA of the CDR3 is TGTGCCAGCAGTTACTCGATGACAGTGGATTCACCCCTCCACTTT. The rearrangement uses TRBV6-2 or TRBV6-3 and TRBJ1-6, with D maybe TRBD1 (5 bases). The CDR3 contains 15 residues. V was clipped by 0 bases and J by 8 bases, with 11 bases between them. Germline assignment: CDR1 MNHEY and CDR2 SVGEGT.

J is TRBJ1-2 and V is TRBV7-9; D gene uncertain. The CDR3 loop spans 14 amino acids. V dropped 4 bases and J dropped 8 bases, with 17 bases sitting between them. Germline V lookup: CDR1 SEHNR, CDR2 FQNEAQ (reference sequence). The CDR3 nucleotides read TGTGCCAGCAGCTCCGCCGGGAGCCTCGGGGGCTACACCTTC. Translation: CASSSAGSLGGYTF.

The V and J genes are TRBV12-3 or TRBV12-4 and TRBJ1-2; D unresolved. V was clipped by 1 base and J by 7 bases, with 10 bases between them. CDR3 length equals 13 residues. DNA of the CDR3: TGTGCCAGCAGTTTAGTAGGCGGAGGTGGCTACACCTTC. Translated: CASSLVGGGGYTF.

J is TRBJ1-5 and V is TRBV7-2; 7 positions match TRBD1. The length of the CDR3 is 15 residues. Germline V gene lookup returns CDR1 SGHTA and CDR2 FQGNSA. The trim removed 5 bases at V and 6 bases at J, leaving 10 bases unmatched. The CDR3 reads CASSTLLGGTQPQHF. For the CDR3, the DNA is TGTGCCAGCAGCACCCTACTAGGGGGCACTCAGCCCCAGCATTTT. Looking up the rest from reference TRBV7-2 and TRBJ1-5 gives the full variable domain: GAGVSQSPSNKVTEKGKDVELRCDPISGHTALYWYRQSLGQGLEFLIYFQGNSAPDKSGLPSDRFSAERTGGSVSTLTIQRTQQEDSAVYLCASSTLLGGTQPQHFGDGTRLSIL.

J is TRBJ2-7 and V is TRBV5-1; TRBD2 agrees at 12 bases. V lost 2 bases to trimming and J lost 4 bases; unmatched junction nucleotides: 10. Germline V gene data show CDR1 as SGHRS and CDR2 as YFSETQ. CDR3 length: 17 amino acids. This CDR3 reads CASSLTSGGPGTYEQYF. The CDR3 DNA reads TGCGCCAGCAGCTTAACTAGCGGGGGGCCCGGGACGTACGAGCAGTACTTC.